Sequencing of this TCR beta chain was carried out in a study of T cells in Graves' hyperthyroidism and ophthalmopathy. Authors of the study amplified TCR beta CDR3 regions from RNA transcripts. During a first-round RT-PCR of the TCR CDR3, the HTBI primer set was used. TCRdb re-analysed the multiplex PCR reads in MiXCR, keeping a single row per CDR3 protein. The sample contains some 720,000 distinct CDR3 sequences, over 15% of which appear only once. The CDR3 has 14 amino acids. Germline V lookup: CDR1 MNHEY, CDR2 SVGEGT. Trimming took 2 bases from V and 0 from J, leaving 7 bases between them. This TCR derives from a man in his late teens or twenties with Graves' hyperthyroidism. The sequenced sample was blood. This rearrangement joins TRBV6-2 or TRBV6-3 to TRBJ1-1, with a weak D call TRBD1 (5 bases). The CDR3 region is CASSYGALNTEAFF. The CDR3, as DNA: TGTGCCAGCAGTTACGGGGCCCTGAACACTGAAGCTTTCTTT.